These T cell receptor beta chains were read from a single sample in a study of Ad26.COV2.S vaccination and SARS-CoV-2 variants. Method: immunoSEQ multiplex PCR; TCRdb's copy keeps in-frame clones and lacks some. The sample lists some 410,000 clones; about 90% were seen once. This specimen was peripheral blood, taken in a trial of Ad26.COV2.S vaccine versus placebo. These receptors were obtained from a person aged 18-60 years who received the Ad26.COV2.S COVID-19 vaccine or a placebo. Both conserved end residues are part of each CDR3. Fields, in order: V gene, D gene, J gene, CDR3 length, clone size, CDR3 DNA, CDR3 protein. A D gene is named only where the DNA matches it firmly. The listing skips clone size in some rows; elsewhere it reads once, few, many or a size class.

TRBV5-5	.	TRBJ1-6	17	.	TGTGCCAGCAGCTTGGGGTCTCCTGCGGCCTATAATTCACCCCTCCACTTT	CASSLGSPAAYNSPLHF
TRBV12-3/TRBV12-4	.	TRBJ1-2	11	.	TGTGCCAGCAGTTCCGCATATGGCTACACCTTC	CASSSAYGYTF
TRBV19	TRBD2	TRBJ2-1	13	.	TGTGCCAGTAGTATGGGACTAGCCAATGAGCAGTTCTTC	CASSMGLANEQFF
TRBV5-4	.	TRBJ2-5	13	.	TGTGCCAGCAGCTTGGCAGGGGTAGAGACCCAGTACTTC	CASSLAGVETQYF
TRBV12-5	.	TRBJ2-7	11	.	TGTGCTAGTGGTTTGAACTACGAGCAGTACTTC	CASGLNYEQYF
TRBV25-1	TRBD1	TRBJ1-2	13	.	TGTGCCAGCAGTTTATTAACAGGGGAAGGCTACACCTTC	CASSLLTGEGYTF
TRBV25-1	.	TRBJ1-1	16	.	TGTGCCAGCAGTGAATTACGGCCAGGGGCGAGCACTGAAGCTTTCTTT	CASSELRPGASTEAFF
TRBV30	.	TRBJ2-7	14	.	TGTGCCTGGAAGCCGGGGTGGACCTCCTACGAGCAGTACTTC	CAWKPGWTSYEQYF
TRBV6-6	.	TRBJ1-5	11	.	TGTGCCAGCAGGGAACGGGAGCCCCAGCATTTT	CASREREPQHF
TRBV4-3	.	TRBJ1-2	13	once	TGCGCCAGCAGCCAAGACGGATTCTATGGCTACACCTTC	CASSQDGFYGYTF
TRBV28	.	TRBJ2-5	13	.	TGTGCCAGCAGTCTGACTGTAAAAGAGACCCAGTACTTC	CASSLTVKETQYF
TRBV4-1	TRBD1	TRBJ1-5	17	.	TGCGCCAGCAGCCAACCCTGGGCGGACAGGGAAAATCAGCCCCAGCATTTT	CASSQPWADRENQPQHF
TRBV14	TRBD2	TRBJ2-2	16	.	TGTGCCAGCAGCCTACCTGCGGGGGGGCCGTCCGGGGAGCTGTTTTTT	CASSLPAGGPSGELFF
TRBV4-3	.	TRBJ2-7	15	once	TGCGCCAGCAGCCCCACCCAGTCTGGAGTTTACGAGCAGTACTTC	CASSPTQSGVYEQYF
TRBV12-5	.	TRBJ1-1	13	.	TGTGCTAGTGGTTTGTCCGGGGGCACTGAAGCTTTCTTT	CASGLSGGTEAFF
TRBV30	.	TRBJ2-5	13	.	TGTGCCTGGAATGTACATGGGGAAGAGACCCAGTACTTC	CAWNVHGEETQYF
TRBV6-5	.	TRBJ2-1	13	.	TGTGCCAGCAGTTACGTTGCTAGCCATGAGCAGTTCTTC	CASSYVASHEQFF
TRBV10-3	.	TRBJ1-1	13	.	TGTGCCATCAGTGAGTCTCAGGGCACTGAAGCTTTCTTT	CAISESQGTEAFF
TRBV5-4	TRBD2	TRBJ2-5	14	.	TGCTCGGCCGGACTAGCGGGGGGCCAAGAGACCCAGTACTTC	CSAGLAGGQETQYF
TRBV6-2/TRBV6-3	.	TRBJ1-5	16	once	TGTGCCAGCAGTTCGGGAAGGGATGGTAGCAATCAGCCCCAGCATTTT	CASSSGRDGSNQPQHF
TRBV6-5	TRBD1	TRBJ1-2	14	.	TGTGCCAGCAGGCGCCCAGGGACAGGGGCCTTGGCCGCCTTC	CASRRPGTGALAAF
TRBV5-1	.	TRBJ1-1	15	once	TGCGCCAGCAGCTTGGGTTCCAGAGCGAACACTGAAGCTTTCTTT	CASSLGSRANTEAFF
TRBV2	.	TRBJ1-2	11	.	TGTGCCAGCAGGACAGGCGGCGGCTACACCTTC	CASRTGGGYTF
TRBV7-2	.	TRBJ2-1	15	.	TGTGCCAGCAGCGCAAGGAGTAACGGTTACAATGAGCAGTTCTTC	CASSARSNGYNEQFF
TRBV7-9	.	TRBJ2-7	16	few	TGTGCCAGCAGGGCCCCCATCGGGGAAGCTTCCTACGAGCAGTACTTC	CASRAPIGEASYEQYF
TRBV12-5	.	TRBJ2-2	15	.	TGTGCTAGTGGGAGGGGCGAATATAACACCGGGGAGCTGTTTTTT	CASGRGEYNTGELFF
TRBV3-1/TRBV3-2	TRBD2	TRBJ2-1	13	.	TGTGCCAGCAGCCAATTACTAGCGGGGGAGCAGTTCTTC	CASSQLLAGEQFF
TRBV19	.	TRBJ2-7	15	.	TGTGCCAGTAGTGCACAGGGTTGGGGGTCGGAAGAGCAGTACTTC	CASSAQGWGSEEQYF
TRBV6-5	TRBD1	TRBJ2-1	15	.	TGTGCCAGCAGTTACGGGACAGGGGTGGGCAATGAGCAGTTCTTC	CASSYGTGVGNEQFF
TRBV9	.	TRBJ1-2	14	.	TGTGCCAGCAGCGTAGGAGGGGGGATCTATGGCTACACCTTC	CASSVGGGIYGYTF
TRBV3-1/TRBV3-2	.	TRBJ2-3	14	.	TGTGCCAGCAGCCAAGTTCCCCGGTCAGGTACGCAGTATTTT	CASSQVPRSGTQYF
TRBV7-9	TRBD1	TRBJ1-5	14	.	TGTGCCAGCAGCTTAACAGGGGTTAATCAGCCCCAGCATTTT	CASSLTGVNQPQHF
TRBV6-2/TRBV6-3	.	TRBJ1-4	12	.	TGTGCCAGCAGTTATTCTGCCGGGAAACTGTTTTTT	CASSYSAGKLFF
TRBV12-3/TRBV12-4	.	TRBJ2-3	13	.	TGTGCCAGCAGTAACGTGCCCACAGATACGCAGTATTTT	CASSNVPTDTQYF
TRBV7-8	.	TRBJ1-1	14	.	TGTGCCAGCGGCTACGGGGGGGGGAACACTGAAGCTTTCTTT	CASGYGGGNTEAFF
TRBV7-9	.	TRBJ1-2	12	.	TGTGCCAGCAGCTTGCGACAGTATGGCTACACCTTC	CASSLRQYGYTF
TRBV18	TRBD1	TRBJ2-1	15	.	TGTGCCAGCTCACCAAGGGACAGGGTCGACAATGAGCAGTTCTTC	CASSPRDRVDNEQFF
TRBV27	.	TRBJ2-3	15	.	TGTGCCAGCAGTCCGCAGATTCCGGTGACAGATACGCAGTATTTT	CASSPQIPVTDTQYF
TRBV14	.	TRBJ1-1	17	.	TGTGCCAGCAGCCAAGATCGGGGACGATACATGAACACTGAAGCTTTCTTT	CASSQDRGRYMNTEAFF
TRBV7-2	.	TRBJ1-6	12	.	TGTGCCAGCAGCTTAGCTCTTTCACCCCTCCACTTT	CASSLALSPLHF